The 20 T cell receptor beta chains reported below all come from one sample, sequenced in a study of shared clonotypes between healthy human individuals. The repertoire was sequenced with immunoSEQ multiplex PCR; TCRdb's copy has only in-frame clones and lacks some. Of under 2,500,000 clones listed, about 94% are singletons. Specimen: naive CD4+ T cells sorted from blood. Indicated subset: CD45RA+ positively selected. All receptors derive from a man younger than 30 in good health.

The V call is TRBV5-4, the J call TRBJ1-1, with TRBD1 matching over 8 bases. The V gene end was trimmed by 3 bases and the J gene end by 1 base; junction bases not matched to a gene: 2. Germline CDR1 is SGHNT and CDR2 is YYREEE (reference sequence). This CDR3 is built from 14 residues. CDR3 nucleotide sequence: TGTGCCAGCAGCTGGGGGACAGGGAACACTGAAGCTTTCTTT. This gives the protein CASSWGTGNTEAFF.

This chain joins TRBV6-5 and TRBJ2-1; TRBD2 is a possible D gene (6 bases). Germline V gene data show CDR1 as MNHEY and CDR2 as SVGAGI. CDR3 length: 12 amino acids. Trimming shortened V by 5 bases and J by 7 bases, and 9 bases separated the two germline ends. This CDR3 reads CASSPGSNEQFF. DNA for the CDR3: TGTGCCAGCAGTCCCGGGAGTAATGAGCAGTTCTTC.

V gene TRBV2 combines with J gene TRBJ2-5; D ambiguous. Germline assignment: CDR1 SNHLY and CDR2 FYNNEI. Between the trimmed V and J ends, which lost 5 bases and 9 bases, there was a span of 13 bases. This CDR3 is built from 12 residues. Written as DNA, the CDR3 is TGTGCCAGCAGTCCCCTCTCCGAGGCCCAGTACTTC. Translation gives CASSPLSEAQYF. Supplemented by reference TRBV2 and TRBJ2-5, the full variable domain reads EPEVTQTPSHQVTQMGQEVILRCVPISNHLYFYWYRQILGQKVEFLVSFYNNEISEKSEIFDDQFSVERPDGSNFTLKIRSTKLEDSAMYFCASSPLSEAQYFGPGTRLLVL.

The genes are TRBV10-3 and TRBJ2-7; a weak D match, TRBD1 (6 bases). Germline loops: CDR1 ENHRY, CDR2 SYGVKD. The V end lost 6 bases, the J end lost 6 bases, and 18 bases lay between the germline ends. The CDR3 contains 14 residues. CDR3 nucleotides: TGTGCCATCAGGAGAGCAGGTGAAGGGGGCGAGCAGTACTTC. This codes for CAIRRAGEGGEQYF.

This chain links TRBV12-2 with TRBJ2-1; the table calls TRBD1, which could not be checked here. TRBV12-2 is flagged as a pseudogene. CDR3 size: 18 residues. This CDR3 reads CASRLAGTGTLSYNEQFF. DNA for the CDR3: TGTGCAAGTCGCTTAGCGGGGACCGGGACACTTTCCTACAATGAGCAGTTCTTC.

The chain employs TRBV2 and TRBJ2-1; possibly TRBD2 for D (5 bases). Deletions cut 3 bases from V and 7 bases from J, with 25 bases between. This CDR3 region has 18 residues. From germline, CDR1 is SNHLY and CDR2 FYNNEI. As DNA, the CDR3 is TGTGCCAGCAGTGACGTCAAAGAGGGCAAGAGGTGGCAGAATGAGCAGTTCTTC. Protein sequence: CASSDVKEGKRWQNEQFF.

In the case of this clone: This same CDR3 is encoded by further DNA sequences in the sample. V and J are TRBV7-2 and TRBJ1-5, with D perhaps TRBD1 (5 bases). The CDR3 length is 12 residues. The V gene lost 5 bases and the J gene lost 7 bases, with 9 bases spanning the gap. The V gene's germline CDR1 is SGHTA and CDR2 FQGNSA. CDR3 in DNA: TGTGCCAGCAGCATCGGGGCCCAGCCCCAGCATTTT. Residues: CASSIGAQPQHF.

The chain has TRBV4-1 and TRBJ1-1; D uncertain. This CDR3 comprises 14 residues. Germline assignment: CDR1 MGHRA and CDR2 YSYEKL. V was shortened by 3 bases and J by 6 bases, with 14 bases between the two germline ends. CDR3 DNA sequence: TGCGCCAGCAGCCAGAACCGGGCCCAGGCTGAAGCTTTCTTT. Its translation is CASSQNRAQAEAFF.

This chain connects TRBV5-1 to TRBJ2-7; D gene unclear. CDR1 and CDR2 (germline): SGHRS, YFSETQ. The CDR3 is 14 amino acids. V lost 1 base and J 6 bases, leaving 14 bases between the germline ends. The CDR3 DNA is TGCGCCAGCAGCTTGAAACCTAGTCCAGGCGAGCAGTACTTC. This translates into CASSLKPSPGEQYF.

The V gene is TRBV5-4, the J gene TRBJ2-3; TRBD1 matches at 7 bases. The ends lost 2 bases at V and 4 bases at J; junction bases unmatched: 7. There are 15 residues in the CDR3. The germline V gene encodes CDR1 SGHNT and CDR2 YYREEE (reference sequence). CDR3 in amino acids: CASSLDRVFSDTQYF. The CDR3 DNA is TGTGCCAGCAGCTTAGACAGGGTATTCTCAGATACGCAGTATTTT.

The chain uses TRBV7-9 and TRBJ2-5, with TRBD1 as a possible D gene (5 bases). Trimming left V 3 bases short and J 4 bases short, with 15 bases between. CDR3 size: 15 residues. Germline CDR1 reads SEHNR; CDR2 reads FQNEAQ (reference sequence). The CDR3 DNA reads as TGTGCCAGCAGCTTGCATCTAACAGGCGGAGAGACCCAGTACTTC. It translates to CASSLHLTGGETQYF. Drawing the rest from reference TRBV7-9 and TRBJ2-5, the complete variable domain is DTGVSQNPRHKITKRGQNVTFRCDPISEHNRLYWYRQTLGQGPEFLTYFQNEAQLEKSRLLSDRFSAERPKGSFSTLEIQRTEQGDSAMYLCASSLHLTGGETQYFGPGTRLLVL.

V is TRBV9 and J is TRBJ1-2, with D unclear. The V gene's germline CDR1 is SGDLS and CDR2 YYNGEE. The CDR3 contains 11 residues. The ends were cut back, 7 bases at V and 3 bases at J, with 7 bases in the middle. CDR3 sequence reads: CASRLDYGYTF. In nucleotides, the CDR3 is TGTGCCAGCCGCTTAGACTATGGCTACACCTTC.

The chain has TRBV5-1 and TRBJ2-5; possible D gene TRBD1, 6 bases. Trimming pared 4 bases from V and 5 bases from J, leaving 15 bases between. Germline V gene data show CDR1 as SGHRS and CDR2 as YFSETQ. CDR3 length: 14 residues. CDR3 sequence (DNA): TGCGCCAGCAGCATATTACAGGGTTTGGAGACCCAGTACTTC. It translates to CASSILQGLETQYF. Full variable domain (rest looked up from reference TRBV5-1 and TRBJ2-5): KAGVTQTPRYLIKTRGQQVTLSCSPISGHRSVSWYQQTPGQGLQFLFEYFSETQRNKGNFPGRFSGRQFSNSRSEMNVSTLELGDSALYLCASSILQGLETQYFGPGTRLLVL.

The V gene is TRBV28, the J gene TRBJ1-6; TRBD1 might be the D (6 bases). CDR3 length: 15 residues. Germline V CDR1 and CDR2: MDHEN, SYDVKM. V was cut by 7 bases and J by 9 bases, with 19 bases left in between. CDR3 nucleotide sequence: TGTGCCAGCACCGGGGGGACACCCTATGGTTCACCCCTCCACTTT. Amino acid sequence: CASTGGTPYGSPLHF.

This sequence joins TRBV12-5 and TRBJ1-4; 7 nucleotides align to TRBD1. Germline values: CDR1 LGHNT, CDR2 FRNRAP. The V and J ends lost 5 bases and 5 bases, in that order; junction bases with no gene match: 8. The CDR3 runs to 15 residues. The CDR3 sequence: CASGLRDSGNEKLFF. For the CDR3, the DNA is TGTGCTAGTGGTCTACGGGACAGTGGAAATGAAAAACTGTTTTTT.

The chain joins TRBV7-6 to TRBJ2-1, with TRBD1 identical over 8 bases. The CDR3 is 14 residues long. The ends lost 6 bases at V and 7 bases at J; junction bases unmatched: 8. Germline CDR1 SGHVS, CDR2 FNYEAQ. CDR3 nucleotide sequence: TGTGCCAGCAGTCCAAGACAGGGGTATAATGAGCAGTTCTTC. Translation gives CASSPRQGYNEQFF.

The V call is TRBV15, the J call TRBJ1-6; TRBD1 matches at 8 bases. The CDR3 sequence is 16 residues long. V lost 5 bases, J lost 10 bases, and 13 bases stayed unmatched. Germline values: CDR1 LNHNV, CDR2 YYDKDF (reference sequence). Written as DNA, the CDR3 is TGTGCCACCAGCGACGGGGGACAGGCAGGGGAATCACCCCTCCACTTT. Amino acids: CATSDGGQAGESPLHF. Complete variable domain (other parts from reference TRBV15 and TRBJ1-6): DAMVIQNPRYQVTQFGKPVTLSCSQTLNHNVMYWYQQKSSQAPKLLFHYYDKDFNNEADTPDNFQSRRPNTSFCFLDIRSPGLGDTAMYLCATSDGGQAGESPLHFGNGTRLTVT.

Only one count was recorded for this clone. CDR3 DNA sequence: TGTGCCAGCTCACCCGTAGCGGGGGGCGGAAACATTCAGTACTTC. Translation gives CASSPVAGGGNIQYF. The chain employs TRBV18 and TRBJ2-4; 10 nucleotides line up with TRBD2. This CDR3 has 15 residues. Germline trimming cut 3 bases from V and 6 bases from J; bases unmatched to any gene: 5. The germline V gene encodes CDR1 KGHSH and CDR2 LQKENI.

V gene TRBV19 combines with J gene TRBJ1-2; no definite D call. Germline CDR1 is LNHDA and CDR2 is SQIVND (reference sequence). The V gene lost 2 bases and the J gene lost 4 bases, with 11 bases spanning the gap. This CDR3 region has 14 residues. CDR3 in DNA: TGTGCCAGTAGTATACTCGGCGGGTCCTATGGCTACACCTTC. Amino acid sequence: CASSILGGSYGYTF.

Comment on this clone: The same CDR3 arises from other DNA sequences in this sample as well. The genes are TRBV27 and TRBJ1-5; 8 positions agree with TRBD1. Germline CDR1 MNHEY, CDR2 SMNVEV (reference sequence). V was pared by 1 base and J by 4 bases, with 0 bases of the junction left unmatched. This CDR3 has 14 residues. The CDR3 nucleotides are TGTGCCAGCAGTTTATACAGGGGGAATCAGCCCCAGCATTTT. Amino acids: CASSLYRGNQPQHF.